Listed below are T cell receptor beta chains from one sample, sequenced in a study of T cell responses to AZD1222 COVID-19 vaccine. The data were produced by immunoSEQ multiplex PCR, yet TCRdb's version contains in-frame clones alone and is incomplete. Among 70,000 to 95,000 clones listed, 89% were seen once. The sample here was peripheral blood, taken on day 0 of MenACWY control vaccination. Every receptor here comes from an adult in good health. Each CDR3 is given with its conserved first and last residue. The order of the fields is clone size, D gene, V gene, J gene, CDR3 protein, CDR3 DNA. A D gene is named only where the DNA matches it firmly. Size values are once, few and many counts, or a class for expanded clones, and some rows have none.

-,TRBD2,TRBV7-9,TRBJ2-1,CASSLGQGGSEQFF,TGTGCCAGCAGCTTAGGGCAGGGAGGGAGTGAGCAGTTCTTC
-,-,TRBV4-1,TRBJ2-5,CASSQEVGTDQETQYF,TGCGCCAGCAGCCAAGAGGTGGGAACGGACCAAGAGACCCAGTACTTC
once,TRBD1,TRBV30,TRBJ1-4,CAWSATTGVNEKLFF,TGTGCCTGGAGTGCCACAACAGGGGTAAATGAAAAACTGTTTTTT
-,TRBD2,TRBV9,TRBJ2-3,CASSVSGGSTSTDTQYF,TGTGCCAGCAGCGTTAGCGGGGGGTCCACTAGCACAGATACGCAGTATTTT
-,-,TRBV29-1,TRBJ2-1,CSVTSGALRGNEQFF,TGCAGCGTTACCTCGGGGGCCCTTAGGGGCAATGAGCAGTTCTTC
-,-,TRBV7-2,TRBJ1-5,CASSPQGSNQPQHF,TGTGCCAGCAGTCCACAGGGTAGCAATCAGCCCCAGCATTTT
few,-,TRBV7-9,TRBJ1-1,CASSHKGGRAEAFF,TGTGCCAGCAGTCATAAGGGGGGACGCGCTGAAGCTTTCTTT
once,-,TRBV6-5,TRBJ2-5,CASSYGVWETQYF,TGTGCCAGCAGTTATGGGGTCTGGGAGACCCAGTACTTC
-,-,TRBV21-1,TRBJ1-3,CASSKLGRRMSGNTIYF,TGTGCCAGCAGCAAACTAGGACGGAGAATGTCTGGAAACACCATATATTTT
-,-,TRBV6-1,TRBJ1-2,CASSEGGAGTLSYGYTF,TGTGCCAGCAGTGAAGGGGGGGCAGGGACACTTTCCTATGGCTACACCTTC
once,-,TRBV3-1/TRBV3-2,TRBJ2-1,CASAPGVYNEQFF,TGTGCCAGCGCCCCAGGGGTCTACAATGAGCAGTTCTTC
-,-,TRBV10-2,TRBJ1-4,CASSDAGSRAEKLFF,TGCGCCAGCAGTGATGCGGGCTCCCGGGCTGAAAAACTGTTTTTT
-,-,TRBV19,TRBJ1-2,CASSHFTGKAVYGYTF,TGTGCCAGTAGCCACTTTACAGGGAAAGCGGTCTATGGCTACACCTTC
-,-,TRBV25-1,TRBJ2-7,CASTPQGFSEQYF,TGTGCCAGCACGCCTCAGGGGTTCAGCGAGCAGTACTTC
-,-,TRBV28,TRBJ2-7,CASSKTGRFYEQYF,TGTGCCAGCAGCAAGACAGGGAGGTTCTACGAGCAGTACTTC
-,TRBD2,TRBV5-1,TRBJ2-5,CASSPLSLLAGVQETQYF,TGCGCCAGCAGCCCGCTCAGCCTACTAGCGGGAGTGCAAGAGACCCAGTACTTC
-,-,TRBV10-3,TRBJ1-4,CAIGETAANEKLFF,TGTGCCATCGGAGAGACAGCTGCTAATGAAAAACTGTTTTTT
-,-,TRBV19,TRBJ1-1,CASSPPGTEAFF,TGTGCCAGTAGCCCCCCGGGCACTGAAGCTTTCTTT
-,TRBD1,TRBV12-3/TRBV12-4,TRBJ2-1,CASQQGPVAFF,TGTGCCAGCCAACAGGGGCCCGTAGCCTTCTTC
-,-,TRBV9,TRBJ2-5,CASSVRESLGETQYF,TGTGCCAGCAGCGTCCGGGAATCATTGGGAGAGACCCAGTACTTC
-,-,TRBV18,TRBJ1-4,CASSRQPSTNEKLFF,TGTGCCAGCTCACGTCAGCCTTCAACTAATGAAAAACTGTTTTTT
-,-,TRBV2,TRBJ1-1,CASTIRTHNTEAFF,TGTGCCAGCACTATCCGGACACACAACACTGAAGCTTTCTTT
-,-,TRBV5-4,TRBJ1-2,CASSLALGARGYTF,TGTGCCAGCAGCTTGGCCTTGGGGGCGCGTGGCTACACCTTC
-,-,TRBV6-1,TRBJ2-7,CASSEVRGEQYF,TGTGCCAGCAGTGAAGTGCGGGGCGAGCAGTACTTC
-,TRBD1,TRBV4-1,TRBJ1-2,CASSQTGGYYGYTF,TGCGCCAGCAGCCAAACAGGGGGGTATTATGGCTACACCTTC
-,-,TRBV5-4,TRBJ2-5,CASSLDSQETQYF,TGTGCCAGCAGCTTGGATAGCCAAGAGACCCAGTACTTC
-,TRBD2,TRBV10-3,TRBJ2-4,CAISEPPRNSGGGRIQYF,TGTGCCATCAGTGAGCCCCCCAGAAATAGCGGGGGGGGCCGCATTCAGTACTTC
-,TRBD2,TRBV5-1,TRBJ2-1,CASSPGLDPYNEQFF,TGCGCCAGCAGCCCGGGACTAGATCCCTACAATGAGCAGTTCTTC